These 9 T cell receptor beta chains were all obtained from the same sample, sequenced in a study of T-cell memory formation after mild COVID-19. TCRdb reprocessed the 5' RACE reads via MiXCR and lists one record per CDR3 protein. The data show nearly 350,000 distinct CDR3 sequences, with 10% to 15% seen just once and about 20% held by the top ten. Sequencing was carried out using PBMCs or a T cell subset sorted from them (not recorded which). The receptors here all came from a man in his late teens or twenties who had mild COVID-19 (a few samples of this study predate the infection). Cell type and time point are not known.

This clonotype was detected only a few times. This chain joins TRBV6-5 and TRBJ2-7; D ambiguous. Germline V CDR1 and CDR2: MNHEY, SVGAGI. Trimming left V 5 bases short and J 2 bases short, with 13 bases between. CDR3 length: 14 amino acids. DNA for the CDR3: TGTGCCAGCAGTCCTTCCGACGGAGCCTACGAGCAGTACGTC. It specifies CASSPSDGAYEQYV.

V and J are TRBV20-1 and TRBJ2-7; 7 positions match TRBD2. The CDR3 has 15 residues. The germline V gene has CDR1 DFQATT and CDR2 SNEGSKA (reference sequence). Trimming at V came to 0 bases and at J to 0 bases, leaving 5 bases not matched to a gene. In DNA form, the CDR3 reads TGCAGTGCTAGAGATCTGGGGGGGACCTCCTACGAGCAGTACGTC. It specifies CSARDLGGTSYEQYV.

The chain has TRBV7-2 and TRBJ2-3; TRBD2 agrees at 11 bases. The CDR3 loop spans 16 amino acids. Germline CDR1 and CDR2: SGHTA and FQGNSA. With V trimmed by 6 bases and J by 3 bases, 8 bases remained unmatched. The CDR3 DNA reads as TGTGCCAGCAGTTCCTTGGGGACTAGCGGAACAGATACGCAGTATTTT. It is translated as CASSSLGTSGTDTQYF.

This clonotype was counted ten times or more. This chain connects TRBV24-1 to TRBJ2-3, with D maybe TRBD2 (6 bases). V gave up 3 bases and J gave up 1 base, with 22 bases separating them. There are 19 residues in the CDR3. The V gene's germline CDR1 is KGHDR and CDR2 SFDVKD. The CDR3 here is CATSDGGGSGGWGTDTQYF. Here the CDR3 DNA reads TGTGCCACCAGTGATGGGGGAGGTAGCGGAGGCTGGGGCACAGATACGCAGTATTTT.

V gene TRBV2 combines with J gene TRBJ1-5, with D perhaps matching TRBD1 (6 bases). Per the germline V gene, CDR1 is SNHLY and CDR2 is FYNNEI. V lost 5 bases, J lost 7 bases, and 12 bases lay in between. The CDR3 spans 13 residues. The CDR3 reads CASSKGGGQPQHF. The CDR3 bases are TGTGCCAGCAGTAAAGGGGGGGGCCAGCCCCAGCATTTT. The complete variable domain, with remaining parts taken from reference TRBV2 and TRBJ1-5, reads EPEVTQTPSHQVTQMGQEVILRCVPISNHLYFYWYRQILGQKVEFLVSFYNNEISEKSEIFDDQFSVERPDGSNFTLKIRSTKLEDSAMYFCASSKGGGQPQHFGDGTRLSIL.

This clonotype has only a few counts. One end of the junction fails to match germline, which may point to a read error. This chain links TRBV10-3 with TRBJ2-1; 10 nucleotides agree with TRBD1. From germline, CDR1 is ENHRY and CDR2 SYGVKD. The CDR3 is made up of 16 amino acids. The CDR3 coding sequence is TGTGCAATCAGTGAGAAAGGGACAGGGGCGAACAATGAGCAGTTCTTC. Its protein is CAISEKGTGANNEQFF.

This chain connects TRBV18 to TRBJ2-7; 7 bases match TRBD2. Looked up from germline, CDR1 is KGHSH and CDR2 is LQKENI. With V trimmed by 4 bases and J by 7 bases, 7 bases remained unmatched. The CDR3 loop spans 13 amino acids. The CDR3 loop is CASSLGGDGEQYV. Written as DNA, the CDR3 is TGTGCCAGCTCACTGGGAGGGGACGGGGAGCAGTACGTC.

This clonotype was counted only a few times. V usage is TRBV7-9 and J usage is TRBJ2-5; tentatively, D is TRBD1 or TRBD2 (5 bases each). The CDR3 spans 15 residues. Per the germline V gene, CDR1 is SEHNR and CDR2 is FQNEAQ (reference sequence). The V end was cut by 2 bases, the J end by 3 bases, with 13 bases between. CDR3 region: CASSLWGAGEETQYF. CDR3 nucleotide sequence: TGTGCCAGCAGCTTATGGGGCGCCGGGGAAGAGACCCAGTACTTC.

This clonotype appeared many times. The V call is TRBV7-2, the J call TRBJ2-7, with D hard to call. Trimming took off 0 bases at V and 0 bases at J, with 9 bases between the two ends. Per the germline V gene, CDR1 is SGHTA and CDR2 is FQGNSA. This CDR3 is built from 15 residues. DNA for the CDR3: TGTGCCAGCAGCTTAGCGCTAGGGTCCTCCTACGAGCAGTACTTC. It specifies CASSLALGSSYEQYF.